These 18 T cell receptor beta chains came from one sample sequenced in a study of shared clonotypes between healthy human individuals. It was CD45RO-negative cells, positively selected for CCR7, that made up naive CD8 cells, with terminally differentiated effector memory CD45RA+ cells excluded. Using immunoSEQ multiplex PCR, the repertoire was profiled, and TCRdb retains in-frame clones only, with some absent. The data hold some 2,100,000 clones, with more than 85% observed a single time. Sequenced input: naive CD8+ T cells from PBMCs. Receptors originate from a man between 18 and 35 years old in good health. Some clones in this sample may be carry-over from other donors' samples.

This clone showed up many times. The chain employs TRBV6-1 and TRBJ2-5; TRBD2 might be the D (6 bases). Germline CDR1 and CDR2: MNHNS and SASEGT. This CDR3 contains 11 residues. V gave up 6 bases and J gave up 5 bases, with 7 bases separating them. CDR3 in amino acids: CASRAGETQYF. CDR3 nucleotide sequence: TGTGCCAGCAGGGCGGGGGAGACCCAGTACTTC.

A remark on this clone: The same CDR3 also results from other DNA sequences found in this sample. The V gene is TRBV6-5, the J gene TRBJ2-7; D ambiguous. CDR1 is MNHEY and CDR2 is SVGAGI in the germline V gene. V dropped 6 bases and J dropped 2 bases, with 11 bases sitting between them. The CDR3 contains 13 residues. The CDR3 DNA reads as TGTGCCAGCAGCCCTAACCTGGCCTACGAGCAGTACTTC. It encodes CASSPNLAYEQYF.

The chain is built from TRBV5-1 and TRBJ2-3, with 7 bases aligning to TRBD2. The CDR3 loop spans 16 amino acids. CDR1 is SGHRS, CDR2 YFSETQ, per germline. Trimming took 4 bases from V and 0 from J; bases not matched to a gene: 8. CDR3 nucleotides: TGCGCCAGCAGCCTAGACCTAGCGGCTAGCACAGATACGCAGTATTTT. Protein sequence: CASSLDLAASTDTQYF.

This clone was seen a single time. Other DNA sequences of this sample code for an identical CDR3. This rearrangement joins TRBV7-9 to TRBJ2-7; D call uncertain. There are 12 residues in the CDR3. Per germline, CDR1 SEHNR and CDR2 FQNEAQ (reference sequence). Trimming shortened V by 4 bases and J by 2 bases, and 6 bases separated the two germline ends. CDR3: CASSSSPYEQYF. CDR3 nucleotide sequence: TGTGCCAGCAGCTCTAGTCCCTACGAGCAGTACTTC.

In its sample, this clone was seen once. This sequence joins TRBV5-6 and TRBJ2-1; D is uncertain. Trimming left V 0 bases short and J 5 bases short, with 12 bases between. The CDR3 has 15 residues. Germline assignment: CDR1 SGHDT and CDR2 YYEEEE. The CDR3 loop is CASSLVQPRHNEQFF. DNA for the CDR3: TGTGCCAGCAGCTTGGTTCAGCCGCGGCACAATGAGCAGTTCTTC.

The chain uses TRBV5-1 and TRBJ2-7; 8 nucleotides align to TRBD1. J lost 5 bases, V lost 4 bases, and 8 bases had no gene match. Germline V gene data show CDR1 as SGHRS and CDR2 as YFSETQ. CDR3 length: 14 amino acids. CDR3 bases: TGCGCCAGCAGCCCGAGACAGGGGTCCCACGAGCAGTACTTC. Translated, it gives CASSPRQGSHEQYF.

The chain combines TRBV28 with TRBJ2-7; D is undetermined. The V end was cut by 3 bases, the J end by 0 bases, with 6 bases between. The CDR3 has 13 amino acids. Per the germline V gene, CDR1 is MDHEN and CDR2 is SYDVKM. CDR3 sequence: CASSFANSYEQYF. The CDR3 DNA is TGTGCCAGCAGTTTTGCCAACTCCTACGAGCAGTACTTC.

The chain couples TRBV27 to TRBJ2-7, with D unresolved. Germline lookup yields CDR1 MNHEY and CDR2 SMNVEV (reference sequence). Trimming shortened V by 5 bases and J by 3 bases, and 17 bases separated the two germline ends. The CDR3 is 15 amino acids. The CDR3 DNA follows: TGTGCCAGCAGTCTTAACGGGCTTCTAGGCTACGAGCAGTACTTC. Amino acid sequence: CASSLNGLLGYEQYF.

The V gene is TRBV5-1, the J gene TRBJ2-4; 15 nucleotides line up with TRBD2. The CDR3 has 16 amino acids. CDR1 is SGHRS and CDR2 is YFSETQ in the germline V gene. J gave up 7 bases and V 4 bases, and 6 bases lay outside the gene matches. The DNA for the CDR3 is TGCGCCAGCAGCCCGGGACTAGCGGGAGGTTCGAACATTCAGTACTTC. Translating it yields CASSPGLAGGSNIQYF.

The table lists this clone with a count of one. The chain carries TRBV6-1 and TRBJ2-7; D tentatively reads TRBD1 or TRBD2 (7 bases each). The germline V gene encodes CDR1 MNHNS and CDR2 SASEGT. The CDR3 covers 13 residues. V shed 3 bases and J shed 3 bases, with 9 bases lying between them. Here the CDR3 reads CASSDRGGYEQYF. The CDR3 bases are TGTGCCAGCAGTGACAGGGGGGGCTACGAGCAGTACTTC.

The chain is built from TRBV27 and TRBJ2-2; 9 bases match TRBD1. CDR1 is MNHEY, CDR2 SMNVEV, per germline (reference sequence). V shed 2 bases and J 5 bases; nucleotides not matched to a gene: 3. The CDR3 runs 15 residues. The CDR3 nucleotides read TGTGCCAGCAGTTTAAGACAGGGGGGTACCGGGGAGCTGTTTTTT. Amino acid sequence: CASSLRQGGTGELFF.

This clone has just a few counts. The CDR3 here is CAWTWTGTTIYF. The CDR3 bases are TGTGCCTGGACCTGGACAGGGACCACCATATATTTT. The chain uses TRBV30 and TRBJ1-3; 8 positions agree with TRBD1. Germline trimming cut 4 bases from V and 9 bases from J; bases unmatched to any gene: 5. The V gene's germline CDR1 is GTSNPN and CDR2 SVGIG (reference sequence). CDR3 length: 12 amino acids.

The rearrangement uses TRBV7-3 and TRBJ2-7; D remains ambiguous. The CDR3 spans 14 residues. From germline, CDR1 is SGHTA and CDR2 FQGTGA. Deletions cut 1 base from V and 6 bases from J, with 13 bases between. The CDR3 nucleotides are TGTGCCAGCAGCTTAAGTCAGGACCCGCGCGAGCAGTACTTC. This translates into CASSLSQDPREQYF.

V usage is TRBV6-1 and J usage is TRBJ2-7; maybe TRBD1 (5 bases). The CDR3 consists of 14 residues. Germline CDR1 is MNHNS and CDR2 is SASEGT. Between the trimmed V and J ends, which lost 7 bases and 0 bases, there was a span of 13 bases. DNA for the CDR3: TGTGCCAGCACCCCCAGCGACAGCTCCTACGAGCAGTACTTC. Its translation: CASTPSDSSYEQYF.

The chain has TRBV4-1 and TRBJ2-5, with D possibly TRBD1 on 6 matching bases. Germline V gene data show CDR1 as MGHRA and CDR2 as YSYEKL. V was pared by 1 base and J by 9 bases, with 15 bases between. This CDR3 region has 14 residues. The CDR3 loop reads CASSQGTAKGPQYF. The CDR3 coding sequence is TGCGCCAGCAGCCAAGGGACAGCAAAAGGGCCCCAGTACTTC.

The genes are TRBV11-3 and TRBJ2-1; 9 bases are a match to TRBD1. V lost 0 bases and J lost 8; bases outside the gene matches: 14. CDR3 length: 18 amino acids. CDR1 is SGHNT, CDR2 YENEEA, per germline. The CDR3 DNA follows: TGTGCCAGCAGCTTAGAGCCTCCGACAGGGGGTCGGAAGCATGAGCAGTTCTTC. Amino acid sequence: CASSLEPPTGGRKHEQFF.

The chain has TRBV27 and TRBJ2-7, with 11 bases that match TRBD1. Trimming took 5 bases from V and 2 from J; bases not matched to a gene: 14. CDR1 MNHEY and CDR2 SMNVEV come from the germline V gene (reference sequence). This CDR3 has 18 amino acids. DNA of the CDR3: TGTGCCAGCAGTCCCACCAACCTCGGGACAGGGGGTGCCTACGAGCAGTACTTC. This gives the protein CASSPTNLGTGGAYEQYF.

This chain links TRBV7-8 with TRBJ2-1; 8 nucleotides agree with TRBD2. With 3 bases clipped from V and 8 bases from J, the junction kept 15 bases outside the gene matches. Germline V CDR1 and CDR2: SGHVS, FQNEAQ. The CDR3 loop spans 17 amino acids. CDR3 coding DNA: TGTGCCAGCAGCTTCCAACGGGAGGGCCGATTTTGGGATGAGCAGTTCTTC. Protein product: CASSFQREGRFWDEQFF.